This T cell receptor (beta chain) was sequenced for a study of beta chain features in type 1 diabetes. The CDR3 consists of 14 residues. Trimming shortened V by 4 bases and J by 4 bases, and 13 bases separated the two germline ends. The germline gives CDR1 SGHVS, CDR2 FQNEAQ. The investigators reverse transcribed all of the isolated RNA, so they sequenced expressed TCRB transcripts. The repertoire was sequenced with immunoSEQ multiplex PCR; TCRdb's copy has only in-frame clones and lacks some. Of 350,000 or so clones in the sample, 15% to 20% were seen once. Sequenced input: naive CD4+ T cells from blood. The clonotype comes from a woman younger than 35 in good health. The chain uses TRBV7-8 and TRBJ1-2; the D gene is possibly TRBD1 (6 bases). CDR3 bases: TGTGCCAGCAGCTCACTAGACAGGATCTATGGCTACACCTTC. It encodes CASSSLDRIYGYTF.